The present TCR beta chain was sequenced within a study of T cell changes during pregnancy in multiple sclerosis. Assay: immunoSEQ multiplex PCR; the TCRdb copy retains only in-frame clones and omits some. Of under 80,000 clones listed, roughly nine tenths are singletons. Trimming cost V 2 bases and J 3 bases; bases outside gene matches: 1. This CDR3 spans 13 amino acids. The germline V gene has CDR1 SGHRS and CDR2 YFSETQ. This specimen was peripheral blood, taken in the second trimester of pregnancy. The chain carries TRBV5-1 and TRBJ1-1; 7 nucleotides line up with TRBD1. This clonotype originated in a female donor with multiple sclerosis, enrolled in a pregnancy study. The CDR3: CASSFQGDTEAFF. DNA for the CDR3: TGCGCCAGCAGCTTCCAGGGGGACACTGAAGCTTTCTTT.